The rows below give T cell receptor beta chains drawn from one sample of a study of memory CD4+ T cells and cytomegalovirus serostatus. Assay used: immunoSEQ multiplex PCR; TCRdb lists only in-frame clones, some missing. The sample records 48,000 or so clones, roughly 78% being singletons. The sequencing input was memory CD4+ T cells from blood. The receptors were sampled from an adult in good health and CMV-seronegative. Each CDR3 is given without its conserved first and last residue. Each record gives: V gene, clone size, D gene, CDR3 protein. D genes are given only for firm matches. Clone size is given for some rows only: seen once, a few or many times, or a class if the clone is expanded.

>TRBV5-1|NA|TRBD1
ASSSGQGYNEQF
>TRBV12-2|NA|NA
ASRPPTGRYLREQY
>TRBV6-1|NA|NA
ASSEAASRALYNEQF
>TRBV25-1|NA|TRBD1
ASNRQGSSNEQF
>TRBV7-6|NA|NA
ASSIDNYEQY
>TRBV5-5|NA|NA
ASSLVGRSYEQY
>TRBV5-5|once|NA
ASSSAARYEQY
>TRBV5-1|NA|TRBD1
ASSSQGAEQY
>TRBV29-1|NA|NA
SVEDGAKKLF
>TRBV10-3|once|NA
AISESTRTDTQY
>TRBV9|NA|NA
ASSVVEGSSGNTIY
>TRBV18|NA|NA
ASSPPGPSRASNEQF
>TRBV6-6|NA|NA
ASKWGESGNTIY
>TRBV28|NA|TRBD2
ASSKGLAGTQETQY
>TRBV4-2|NA|TRBD2
ASSSLAGGRETQY
>TRBV5-1|once|NA
ASSDAGLRNGYT
>TRBV7-8|NA|NA
ASSSPQALRTANTGELF
>TRBV2|NA|TRBD1
ASRSRGLGNQPQH
>TRBV7-2|NA|NA
ASSLEVAQPQH
>TRBV18|few|NA
ASSRVEGEQF
>TRBV7-9|NA|TRBD2
ASSLASGGSETQY
>TRBV28|NA|NA
ASIGSGAGNTIY
>TRBV28|NA|NA
ASTIGTPGADTQY
>TRBV5-6|NA|TRBD1
ASSFLQGANQPQH
>TRBV7-2|NA|NA
ASSLWQGNTIY
>TRBV11-2|NA|NA
ASSSLRGFSYEQY
>TRBV19|once|NA
ASRMAAQGPPGNTIY
>TRBV2|once|NA
ASRRQAEAF
>TRBV18|NA|NA
ATPRKQATANTGELF
>TRBV6-5|few|TRBD2
ASRAASGRGAEQY
>TRBV29-1|NA|TRBD1
SVELGQGVLTYEQY
>TRBV18|NA|NA
ASSVGAAEAF
>TRBV4-1|once|TRBD2
ASSPSPGGSTDTQY
>TRBV6-5|NA|NA
ASSYEIEGTEAF
>TRBV19|NA|TRBD1
ASSNYRGKGYGYT
>TRBV7-9|NA|TRBD2
ASSPPGREVTYEQY
>TRBV19|NA|NA
ASSLASTLEQF
>TRBV7-2|few|NA
ASSLTWQATEAF
>TRBV5-1|NA|TRBD1
ASSLEGTGEEKLF
>TRBV10-3|NA|TRBD1
AISEGTGGSGKTEAF
>TRBV5-4|once|NA
ASSLPQLGSQGNYGYT
>TRBV2|NA|TRBD2
ASKREGFAYNEQF